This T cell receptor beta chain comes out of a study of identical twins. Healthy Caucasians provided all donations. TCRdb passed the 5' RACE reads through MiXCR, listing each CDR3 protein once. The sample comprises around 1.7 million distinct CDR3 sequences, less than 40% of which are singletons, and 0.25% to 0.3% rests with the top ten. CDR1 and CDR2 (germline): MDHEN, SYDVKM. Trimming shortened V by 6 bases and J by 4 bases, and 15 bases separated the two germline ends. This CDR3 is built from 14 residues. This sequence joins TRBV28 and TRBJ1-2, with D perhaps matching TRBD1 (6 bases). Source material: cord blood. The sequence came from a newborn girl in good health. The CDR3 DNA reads TGTGCCAGCAGCTCACAGGGACTGGGCTATGGCTACACCTTC. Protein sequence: CASSSQGLGYGYTF.